Shown below are 18 T cell receptor beta chains from a single sample sequenced in a study of blood T cell repertoires in COVID-19. Libraries were prepared by immunoSEQ multiplex PCR; TCRdb keeps only in-frame clonotypes and omits some of them. The top ten hold around 2.9% of the sample, which has 200,000 to 250,000 clones, roughly 90% seen once. The sequencing sample was made of peripheral blood. The receptors derive from a woman in her sixties or seventies with acute or convalescent COVID-19.

V is TRBV11-2 and J is TRBJ2-1; 9 positions match TRBD2. Trimming at V came to 6 bases and at J to 5 bases, leaving 17 bases not matched to a gene. The germline V gene encodes CDR1 SGHAT and CDR2 FQNNGV. This CDR3 comprises 18 residues. The CDR3 reads CASRFRAGGLSDNNEQFF. Written as DNA, the CDR3 is TGTGCCAGCAGGTTCCGGGCGGGGGGGCTATCGGATAACAATGAGCAGTTCTTC.

The chain joins TRBV5-1 to TRBJ1-1, with TRBD1 as a possible D gene (5 bases). Trimming removed 8 bases from V and 3 bases from J, with 17 bases in between. CDR3 length equals 14 residues. Germline-derived CDR1 and CDR2 are SGHRS and YFSETQ. The CDR3 region is CARNGRDGDTEAFF. The CDR3 DNA is TGCGCCAGAAATGGGAGGGACGGAGACACTGAAGCTTTCTTT.

The chain joins TRBV10-2 to TRBJ2-7, with 7 bases that match TRBD1. V shed 10 bases, J shed 3 bases, and the junction held 3 bases outside the gene matches. Germline V gene lookup returns CDR1 WSHSY and CDR2 SAAADI. This CDR3 has 11 amino acids. CDR3 nucleotides: TGCGCCAACGGGACAGTCTACGAGCAGTACTTC. The encoded protein is CANGTVYEQYF.

The genes are TRBV2 and TRBJ1-4; 9 bases agree with TRBD1. CDR3 length equals 15 residues. Germline V gives CDR1 SNHLY, CDR2 FYNNEI. V lost 7 bases and J lost 10; bases outside the gene matches: 13. The CDR3 loop is CASKERDRDRGKLFF. CDR3 nucleotides: TGTGCCAGCAAAGAACGGGACAGGGATAGGGGAAAACTGTTTTTT. Complete variable domain (other parts from reference TRBV2 and TRBJ1-4): EPEVTQTPSHQVTQMGQEVILRCVPISNHLYFYWYRQILGQKVEFLVSFYNNEISEKSEIFDDQFSVERPDGSNFTLKIRSTKLEDSAMYFCASKERDRDRGKLFFGSGTQLSVL.

The V gene is TRBV19, the J gene TRBJ2-2, with 8 bases that match TRBD2. The germline CDR1 and CDR2 sequences are LNHDA and SQIVND (reference sequence). Germline trimming cut 7 bases from V and 7 bases from J; bases unmatched to any gene: 14. The CDR3 totals 16 residues. Here the CDR3 DNA reads TGTGCCAGTACCCAAATCGGGAGGGGGGAAAGCGGGGAGCTGTTTTTT. Its translation: CASTQIGRGESGELFF.

This chain uses TRBV5-4 with TRBJ1-1; a weak D match, TRBD1 (5 bases). Deletions cut 0 bases from V and 0 bases from J, with 12 bases between. The CDR3 loop spans 16 amino acids. CDR1 is SGHNT and CDR2 is YYREEE in the germline V gene (reference sequence). The CDR3 region has the DNA TGTGCCAGCAGCTTGGGCCTTCAGGGTTTGAACACTGAAGCTTTCTTT. It is translated as CASSLGLQGLNTEAFF.

This clone showed up just once. The V call is TRBV7-9, the J call TRBJ2-3, with D maybe TRBD1 (5 bases). CDR1 and CDR2 (germline): SEHNR, FQNEAQ (reference sequence). The CDR3 runs 16 residues. With 6 bases removed from V and 0 bases from J, the gap between germline ends came to 16 bases. CDR3 in DNA: TGTGCCAGCAGGAACTGGGTTCAGGGTAGCACAGATACGCAGTATTTT. Protein product: CASRNWVQGSTDTQYF.

The chain employs TRBV30 and TRBJ1-6; tentative D call: TRBD1 (6 bases). The V and J ends lost 0 bases and 6 bases respectively, with 9 bases between them. The CDR3 has 14 residues. Germline V lookup: CDR1 GTSNPN, CDR2 SVGIG (reference sequence). CDR3 protein: CAWSVGGSNSPLHF. The CDR3, as DNA: TGTGCCTGGAGTGTAGGGGGTTCTAATTCACCCCTCCACTTT.

The chain combines TRBV15 with TRBJ2-1, with TRBD1 identical over 9 bases. The CDR3 runs to 16 residues. Germline lookup yields CDR1 LNHNV and CDR2 YYDKDF (reference sequence). The ends lost 1 base at V and 4 bases at J; junction bases unmatched: 5. This CDR3 reads CATSRAGTGLYNEQFF. CDR3 sequence (DNA): TGTGCCACCAGCAGAGCCGGGACAGGGCTTTACAATGAGCAGTTCTTC.

Concerning this clone: Distinct nucleotide sequences in the sample also encode this CDR3. The gene calls are TRBV3-1 (or the pseudogene TRBV3-2) and TRBJ1-6, with D possibly TRBD1 on 5 matching bases. The germline CDR1 and CDR2 sequences are LGHDT and YNNKEL (reference sequence). Trimming shortened V by 1 base and J by 8 bases, and 9 bases separated the two germline ends. The CDR3 totals 14 residues. The CDR3 sequence: CASSQGQGYSPLHF. The CDR3 coding sequence is TGTGCCAGCAGCCAAGGCCAGGGTTATTCACCCCTCCACTTT.

This rearrangement joins TRBV19 to TRBJ1-2, with 7 bases aligning to TRBD1. Trimming removed 7 bases from V and 4 bases from J; junction bases left unmatched: 6. Germline V gives CDR1 LNHDA, CDR2 SQIVND (reference sequence). The CDR3 contains 13 residues. CDR3 sequence: CASNGDRIYGYTF. The DNA for the CDR3 is TGTGCCAGTAACGGGGACAGAATCTATGGCTACACCTTC.

The genes are TRBV6-5 and TRBJ1-2, with 7 nucleotides matching TRBD1. The trim removed 8 bases at V and 3 bases at J, leaving 9 bases unmatched. CDR1 is MNHEY, CDR2 SVGAGI, per germline. The CDR3 runs to 14 residues. This chain's CDR3 is CASLVRGEDYGYTF. The CDR3 nucleotides are TGTGCCAGCCTGGTCAGGGGGGAAGACTATGGCTACACCTTC.

V is TRBV30 and J is TRBJ2-3; possible D gene TRBD2, 6 bases. From germline, CDR1 is GTSNPN and CDR2 SVGIG (reference sequence). The CDR3 extends over 15 amino acids. The V gene lost 0 bases and the J gene lost 2 bases, with 12 bases spanning the gap. The CDR3 nucleotides are TGTGCCTGGAGTGTACTAGCAGGAATCACAGATACGCAGTATTTT. Translated, it gives CAWSVLAGITDTQYF. Full variable domain (missing parts from reference TRBV30 and TRBJ2-3): SQTIHQWPATLVQPVGSPLSLECTVEGTSNPNLYWYRQAAGRGLQLLFYSVGIGQISSEVPQNLSASRPQDRQFILSSKKLLLSDSGFYLCAWSVLAGITDTQYFGPGTRLTVL.

This clone is a singleton in its sample. This sequence joins TRBV29-1 and TRBJ2-2; 7 bases line up with TRBD1. V was pared by 7 bases and J by 5 bases, with 7 bases of the junction left unmatched. The CDR3 runs to 13 residues. Germline CDR1 SQVTM, CDR2 ANQGSEA. The chain's CDR3 is CSAFNRGTGELFF. CDR3 DNA: TGCAGCGCCTTCAACAGGGGAACCGGGGAGCTGTTTTTT.

The table lists this clone with a few counts. CDR3 loop: CASSQDYGIGTGASPLHF. The CDR3 DNA follows: TGCGCCAGCAGCCAAGATTACGGGATAGGGACAGGAGCTTCACCCCTCCACTTT. The V gene is TRBV4-1, the J gene TRBJ1-6; 8 positions agree with TRBD1. Unmatched junction bases numbered 13, after V lost 0 bases and J lost 9 bases. The CDR3 sequence is 18 residues long. Germline V lookup: CDR1 MGHRA, CDR2 YSYEKL.

The chain carries TRBV30 and TRBJ2-1; 8 bases fit TRBD2. The CDR3 totals 15 residues. V lost 3 bases and J lost 5; bases outside the gene matches: 9. Germline values: CDR1 GTSNPN, CDR2 SVGIG (reference sequence). The CDR3 sequence is CAWRDRLARNNEQFF. In DNA form, the CDR3 reads TGTGCCTGGAGGGATCGACTAGCGCGGAACAATGAGCAGTTCTTC.

The gene calls are TRBV12-2 and TRBJ2-4; the table's D gene call, TRBD2, was not cross checked with the DNA. TRBV12-2 is a pseudogene locus. The CDR3 length is 18 residues. CDR3 sequence reads: CASRQPGLAGLAKNIQYF. In nucleotides, the CDR3 is TGTGCAAGTCGGCAACCGGGACTAGCGGGACTAGCCAAAAACATTCAGTACTTC.

The chain couples TRBV10-1 to TRBJ2-7; TRBD1 aligns across 7 bases. The J segment lost 3 bases and the V segment lost 7 bases, leaving 6 bases of the junction unmatched. The germline CDR1 and CDR2 sequences are WNHNN and SYGVQD (reference sequence). The CDR3 spans 13 residues. The CDR3 nucleotides read TGCGCCAGCAATTACAGGGGCAGCTACGAGCAGTACTTC. It codes for CASNYRGSYEQYF.